The clone carrying this T cell receptor (beta chain) appeared many times. Its antigen is not known. Using its own MiXCR run on the 5' RACE reads, TCRdb lists one record per CDR3 protein. This table holds over 85,000 distinct CDR3 sequences, 10% to 15% found once. The data were taken from a study of early T cells in non-severe SARS-CoV-2 infection. The length of the CDR3 is 13 residues. With 4 bases removed from V and 6 bases from J, the gap between germline ends came to 13 bases. CDR1 and CDR2 from the germline V gene are MNHEY and SMNVEV (reference sequence). Study-wide points: Anti-spike CD8 responses were favored in VDJdb matching, and private and CD4 specificities were missed.

J is TRBJ2-7 and V is TRBV27, with D perhaps TRBD2 (5 bases). This clonotype originated in an adult who was a healthcare worker with PCR-confirmed SARS-CoV-2 infection or an uninfected control (not recorded which). Sequenced: whole blood. The CDR3 coding sequence is TGTGCCAGCAGTTCTTTATTTGGGAGCGAGCAGTACTTC. It specifies CASSSLFGSEQYF.